This T cell receptor (beta chain) stems from a study of cytomegalovirus exposure and HLA in healthy donors. The study, taken as a whole, reports: Listed as cytomegalovirus-associated were 164 TCR beta chains. An assumption of roughly uniform sequencing depth across donors underlay the presence/absence analyses.

In the PCR, 60 Vbeta and 13 Jbeta primers were used. This table comes from immunoSEQ multiplex PCR, and its TCRdb copy is limited to in-frame clones, with some not included. Its table lists some 180,000 clones. Concerning this clone itself: Its target is not known.

The sequence was obtained from a young man in good health and CMV-seronegative. The sample taken for sequencing was PBMCs.

The CDR3, as DNA: TGTGCCAGCAGCTTAGCCCCGGGACTAGCGGGGAAGACCTACGAGCAGTACTTC. Protein product: CASSLAPGLAGKTYEQYF. V is TRBV11-3 and J is TRBJ2-7, with 13 bases matching TRBD2. With 1 base clipped from V and 2 bases from J, the junction kept 8 bases outside the gene matches. Per germline, CDR1 SGHNT and CDR2 YENEEA. CDR3 length equals 18 residues.